One T cell receptor beta chain is described in this entry. This clonotype was seen repeatedly, ten times or more. Its antigen specificity is not known. No clone much larger than this one lies a single base away; base qualities are absent. Amplification of TCR beta CDR3 regions was carried out from RNA transcripts. The TCR CDR3 was subjected to a first round of RT-PCR using the HTBI primer set and the Qiagen OneStep RT-PCR kit. Libraries were constructed in a second round of multiplex PCR, after which size selection and purification were performed. The libraries were sequenced on an Illumina HiSeq2000 using paired-end 100 bp reads. Per the source publication's procedure: Raw data were processed with SOAPnuke, discarding reads with adapters, uncalled bases, mean Phred below 15, or no exact constant-primer or identifier match. High-quality paired reads were merged using COPE v1.2.5, and each unique nucleotide sequence was defined as a clonotype. MiTCR v1.1 was used to align clonotypes to the IMGT TRBV, TRBD and TRBJ reference segments. Only V-J combinations with frequency above 0.0001, covering approximately 99% of repertoires, were analysed. The TCS score was defined as the ratio of F50 (clonal expansion) to E x V (chaos), calculated using BLOSUM62-based TCRdist between CDR3 peptides within each V-J. Welch's t-statistics and random forest reduced 514 V-J features to roughly 13, which were used in a naive Bayes classifier (R e1071). Through fastp at Q25 and MiXCR, TCRdb rebuilt clones from the public reads, retaining in-frame beta chains. Duplicate CDR3 protein sequences are folded into a single record with the most common DNA and genes. None of the V and J calls come from the authors' own analysis; TCRdb made them. The sample data list fewer than 550,000 distinct CDR3 sequences, and approximately 24% of these were observed just once. The ten largest clones take up roughly 10% of the sample.

These data come from a study of T cells in Graves' hyperthyroidism and ophthalmopathy (dated by TCRdb to the late 2010s). Background on the whole study: Peripheral blood samples were taken at initial diagnosis, before any treatment was given. To identify distinguishing TCR V-J signatures, a discovery cohort of around 100 patients was used, comprising 43 with Graves' ophthalmopathy and roughly 60 with stable Graves' hyperthyroidism. Prospective prediction of ophthalmopathy was tested in an independent validation cohort consisting of 18 to 20 hyperthyroidism patients and more than 15 patients who later progressed to ophthalmopathy. The 75 to 100 discovery patients were divided at random into training and test sets in a 7:3 ratio. In about 6 Graves' hyperthyroidism patients, the study also compared T-cell repertoires from thyroid tissue with T-cell repertoires from blood. Once sampling was done, hyperthyroidism patients were given methimazole at a starting dose of 30 mg daily, whereas ophthalmopathy patients were given high-dose intravenous methylprednisolone. The paper describes TCR Vbeta CDR3 sequencing of 120 to 150 peripheral blood samples, made up of 40 to 45 ophthalmopathy patients, some 76 hyperthyroidism patients and roughly 17 progressor patients. The paper's findings and limits, for the study overall: No statistical method was used to fix the sample size in advance, and group allocation was not hidden from the investigators. Most expanded thyroid clonotypes (frequency above 0.001) were also detected in blood, a finding suggesting that blood repertoires may reflect thyroid immune responses. Ophthalmopathy was separated from stable hyperthyroidism by a 13 V-J signature model, with just over 85% sensitivity and 81% to 82% specificity obtained in cross-validation and 80%/75% obtained in testing. In validation, the model predicted progression to ophthalmopathy a median of roughly 6.1 months before onset, with approximately 71% sensitivity and roughly 79% specificity.

Measured from the cysteine to the phenylalanine, the CDR3 is 13 residues long. Here the CDR3 DNA is all that survives: 39 bases in frame from base 1. The germline V gene sets CDR1 to KGHDR and CDR2 to SFDVKD. Deletion took 9 bases off V and 7 bases off J, with a span of 17 bases between the germline ends. Ophthalmopathy patients had moderately to severely active disease, with a Clinical Activity Score of 3 or more, a NOSPECS grade of 4 or more, and a disease duration of less than 3 months. The study excluded patients with uncontrolled infections, other autoimmune diseases, pregnancy or lactation. Diagnoses relied on clinical symptoms, serum thyroxine and TRAb, thyroid ultrasound and orbital computed tomography. PBMCs were isolated from 7.5 to 10 ml of fresh peripheral blood by Ficoll-Paque density gradient centrifugation. Total RNA was extracted with Trizol reagent, and quality was checked on an Agilent 2100 Bioanalyzer.

The TCR comes from a woman in her twenties or thirties with Graves' ophthalmopathy. The chain couples TRBV24-1 to TRBJ1-1; the D segment could be TRBD1, given 5 matching bases. The sample was blood. The DNA reads as follows: TGTGCCACCTCTGAGGCGGGGGAGGGTGAAGCTTTCTTT. Translated, it gives CATSEAGEGEAFF.